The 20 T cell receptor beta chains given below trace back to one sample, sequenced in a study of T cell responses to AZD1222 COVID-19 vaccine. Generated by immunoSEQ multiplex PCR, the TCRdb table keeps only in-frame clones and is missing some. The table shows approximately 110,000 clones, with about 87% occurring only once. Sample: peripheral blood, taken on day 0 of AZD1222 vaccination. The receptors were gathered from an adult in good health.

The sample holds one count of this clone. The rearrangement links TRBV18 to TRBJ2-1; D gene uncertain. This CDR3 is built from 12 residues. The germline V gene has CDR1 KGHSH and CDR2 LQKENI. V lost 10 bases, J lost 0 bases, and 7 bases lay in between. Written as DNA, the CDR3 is TGTGCCACGACAAGCTCCTACAATGAGCAGTTCTTC. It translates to CATTSSYNEQFF.

The chain's CDR3 is CASSIQARTDRYEQYF. For the CDR3, the DNA is TGTGCCAGTAGTATACAGGCCAGGACCGACCGCTACGAGCAGTACTTC. The V and J genes are TRBV19 and TRBJ2-7, with no clear D. The V end lost 2 bases, the J end lost 3 bases, and 17 bases lay between the germline ends. Germline V gives CDR1 LNHDA, CDR2 SQIVND (reference sequence). CDR3 length: 16 residues.

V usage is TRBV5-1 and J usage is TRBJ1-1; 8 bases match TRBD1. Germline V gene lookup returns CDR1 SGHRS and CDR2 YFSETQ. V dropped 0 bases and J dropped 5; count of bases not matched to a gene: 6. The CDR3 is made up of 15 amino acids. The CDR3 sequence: CASSLGQGARTEAFF. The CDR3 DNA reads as TGCGCCAGCAGCTTGGGGCAGGGGGCGAGAACTGAAGCTTTCTTT.

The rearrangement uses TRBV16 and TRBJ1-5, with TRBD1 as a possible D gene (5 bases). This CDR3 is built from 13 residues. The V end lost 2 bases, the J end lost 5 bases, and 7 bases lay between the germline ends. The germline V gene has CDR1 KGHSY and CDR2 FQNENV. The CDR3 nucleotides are TGTGCCAGCAGCCAACAGGGCCATCAGCCCCAGCATTTT. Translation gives CASSQQGHQPQHF.

The chain's CDR3 is CASTKQGGQETQYF. The CDR3 DNA reads TGTGCCAGCACCAAGCAAGGCGGCCAAGAGACCCAGTACTTC. V gene TRBV6-5 combines with J gene TRBJ2-5; no definite D call. Germline V CDR1 and CDR2: MNHEY, SVGAGI. The CDR3 has 14 amino acids. Trimming took 7 bases from V and 1 from J, leaving 13 bases between them.

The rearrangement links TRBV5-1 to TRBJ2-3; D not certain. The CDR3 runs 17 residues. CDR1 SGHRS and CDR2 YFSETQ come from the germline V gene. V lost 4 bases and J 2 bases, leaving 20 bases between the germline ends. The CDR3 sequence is CASSMSPGRGDTDTQYF. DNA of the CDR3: TGCGCCAGCAGCATGAGTCCCGGTCGTGGGGACACAGATACGCAGTATTTT.

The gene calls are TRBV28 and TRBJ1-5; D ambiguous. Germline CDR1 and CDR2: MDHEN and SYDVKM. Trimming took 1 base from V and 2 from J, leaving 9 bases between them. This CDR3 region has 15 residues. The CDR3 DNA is TGTGCCAGCAGTTTATCCCGGGGTCGCAATCAGCCCCAGCATTTT. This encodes CASSLSRGRNQPQHF.

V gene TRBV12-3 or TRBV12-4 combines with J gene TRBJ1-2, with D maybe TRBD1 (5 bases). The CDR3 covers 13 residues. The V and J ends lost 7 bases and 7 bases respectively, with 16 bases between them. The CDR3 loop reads CASTANLGTGYTF. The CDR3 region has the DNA TGTGCCAGCACCGCTAACTTAGGGACTGGCTACACCTTC.

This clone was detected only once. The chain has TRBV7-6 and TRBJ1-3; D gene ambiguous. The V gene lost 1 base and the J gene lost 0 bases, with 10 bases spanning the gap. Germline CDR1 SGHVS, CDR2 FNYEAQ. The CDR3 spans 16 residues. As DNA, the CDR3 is TGTGCCAGCAGCTTAGAGGACGGTAGCTCTGGAAACACCATATATTTT. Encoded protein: CASSLEDGSSGNTIYF.

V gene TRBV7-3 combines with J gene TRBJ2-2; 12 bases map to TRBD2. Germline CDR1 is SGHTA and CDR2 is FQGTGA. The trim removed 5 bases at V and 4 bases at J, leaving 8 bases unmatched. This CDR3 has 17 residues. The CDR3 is CASSKLAGGFLTGELFF. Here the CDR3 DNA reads TGTGCCAGCAGCAAACTAGCGGGGGGCTTTCTCACCGGGGAGCTGTTTTTT.

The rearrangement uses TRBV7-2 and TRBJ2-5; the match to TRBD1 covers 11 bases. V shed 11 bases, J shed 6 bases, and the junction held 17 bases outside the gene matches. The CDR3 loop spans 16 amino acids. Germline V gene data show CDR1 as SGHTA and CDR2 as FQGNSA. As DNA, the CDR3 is TGTGCCTCCTCGACCGGGACAGGGGGAATCTTGAAGACCCAGTACTTC. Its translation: CASSTGTGGILKTQYF.

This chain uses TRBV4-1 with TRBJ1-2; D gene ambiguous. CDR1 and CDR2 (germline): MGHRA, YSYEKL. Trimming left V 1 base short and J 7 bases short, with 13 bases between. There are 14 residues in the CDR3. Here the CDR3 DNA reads TGCGCCAGCAGCCAAGGGCGGGGAGAGGTTGGCTACACCTTC. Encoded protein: CASSQGRGEVGYTF.

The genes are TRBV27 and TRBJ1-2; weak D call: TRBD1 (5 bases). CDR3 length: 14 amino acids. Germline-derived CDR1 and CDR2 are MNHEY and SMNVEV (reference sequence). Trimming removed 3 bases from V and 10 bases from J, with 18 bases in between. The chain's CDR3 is CASSLVGANRPYTF. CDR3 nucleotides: TGTGCCAGCAGTTTGGTAGGGGCCAATAGACCCTACACCTTC.

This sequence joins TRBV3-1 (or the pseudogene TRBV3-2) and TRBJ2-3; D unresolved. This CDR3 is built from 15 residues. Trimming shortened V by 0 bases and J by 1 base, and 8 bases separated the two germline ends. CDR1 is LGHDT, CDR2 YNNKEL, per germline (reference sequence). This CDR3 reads CASSQDPGGTDTQYF. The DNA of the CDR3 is TGTGCCAGCAGCCAAGACCCCGGAGGCACAGATACGCAGTATTTT.

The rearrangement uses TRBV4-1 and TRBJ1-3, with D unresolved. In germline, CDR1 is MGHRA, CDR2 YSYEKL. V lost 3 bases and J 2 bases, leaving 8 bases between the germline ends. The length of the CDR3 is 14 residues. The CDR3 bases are TGCGCCAGCAGCCACCCCTTTGCTGGAAACACCATATATTTT. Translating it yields CASSHPFAGNTIYF.

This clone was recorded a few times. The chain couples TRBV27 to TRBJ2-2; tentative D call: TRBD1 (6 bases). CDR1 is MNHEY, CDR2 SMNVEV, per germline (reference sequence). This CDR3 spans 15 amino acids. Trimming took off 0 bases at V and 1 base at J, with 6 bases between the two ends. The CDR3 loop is CASSLSRGNTGELFF. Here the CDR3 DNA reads TGTGCCAGCAGTTTATCCAGGGGGAACACCGGGGAGCTGTTTTTT.

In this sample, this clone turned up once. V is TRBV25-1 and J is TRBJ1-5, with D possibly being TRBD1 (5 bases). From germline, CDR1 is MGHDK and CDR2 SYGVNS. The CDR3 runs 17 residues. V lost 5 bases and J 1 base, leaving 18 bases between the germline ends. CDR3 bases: TGTGCCAGCAGTCCAGGGAGGGGAGAAAGCAGCAATCAGCCCCAGCATTTT. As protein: CASSPGRGESSNQPQHF.

The CDR3 nucleotides read TGTGCCAGCAGTTCGGGCCTCGGAGATACGCAGTATTTT. This gives the protein CASSSGLGDTQYF. The V gene is TRBV6-5, the J gene TRBJ2-3; D unclear. The V and J ends lost 4 bases and 5 bases respectively, with 10 bases between them. CDR3 length: 13 amino acids. Germline CDR1 and CDR2: MNHEY and SVGAGI.

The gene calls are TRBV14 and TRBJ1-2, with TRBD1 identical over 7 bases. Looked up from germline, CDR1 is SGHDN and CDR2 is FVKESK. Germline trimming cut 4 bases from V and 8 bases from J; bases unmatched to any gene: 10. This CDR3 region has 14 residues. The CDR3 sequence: CASSPLTGARGYTF. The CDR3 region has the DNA TGTGCCAGCAGCCCCCTTACAGGGGCGCGAGGCTACACCTTC.

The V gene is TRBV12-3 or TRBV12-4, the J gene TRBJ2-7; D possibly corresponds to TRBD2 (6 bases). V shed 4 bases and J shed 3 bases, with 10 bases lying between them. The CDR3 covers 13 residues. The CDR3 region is CASSSGLDYEQYF. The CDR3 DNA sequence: TGTGCCAGCAGTTCGGGACTTGACTACGAGCAGTACTTC.